A single sample gave rise to the 6 T cell receptor beta chains below, sequenced in a study of blood T cell repertoires in COVID-19. Using immunoSEQ multiplex PCR, the repertoire was profiled, and TCRdb retains in-frame clones only, with some absent. The sample lists about 97,000 clones; around 90% were seen once. Sequenced sample: peripheral blood. The receptors derive from a man in his fifties with COVID-19, enrolled during active disease.

V gene TRBV5-4 combines with J gene TRBJ1-2; D possibly corresponds to TRBD1 (5 bases). Germline loops: CDR1 SGHNT, CDR2 YYREEE (reference sequence). Trimming removed 1 base at V and 2 bases at J, with 9 bases between. The CDR3 has 14 amino acids. The DNA for the CDR3 is TGTGCCAGCAGCTTGCAGGGTATAAACTATGGCTACACCTTC. It is translated as CASSLQGINYGYTF.

The V gene is TRBV27, the J gene TRBJ2-7, with no clear D. The CDR3 is made up of 14 amino acids. Per the germline V gene, CDR1 is MNHEY and CDR2 is SMNVEV (reference sequence). Trimming cost V 3 bases and J 4 bases, with 13 bases left between them. The CDR3 reads CASSFAGGYYEQYF. DNA for the CDR3: TGTGCCAGCAGTTTTGCAGGTGGATATTACGAGCAGTACTTC.

The chain has TRBV10-3 and TRBJ2-7; 10 positions agree with TRBD1. Germline CDR1 and CDR2: ENHRY and SYGVKD. The CDR3 runs to 16 residues. The ends lost 0 bases at V and 6 bases at J; junction bases unmatched: 8. CDR3 amino acids: CAISESGRQGASEQYF. DNA of the CDR3: TGTGCCATCAGTGAGTCGGGGAGACAGGGGGCATCCGAGCAGTACTTC.

The sample holds a few counts of this clone. V gene TRBV11-2 combines with J gene TRBJ2-7, with D tentatively TRBD1 (5 bases). Per germline, CDR1 SGHAT and CDR2 FQNNGV. The V end lost 2 bases, the J end lost 2 bases, and 10 bases lay between the germline ends. There are 14 residues in the CDR3. The CDR3 region is CASSLPAGTYEQYF. For the CDR3, the DNA is TGTGCCAGCAGCTTACCAGCAGGGACCTACGAGCAGTACTTC.

The rearrangement joins TRBV6-5 to TRBJ1-5, with TRBD1 identical over 8 bases. Per germline, CDR1 MNHEY and CDR2 SVGAGI. Unmatched junction bases numbered 6, after V lost 5 bases and J lost 3 bases. The CDR3 length is 15 residues. CDR3 nucleotides: TGTGCCAGCAGTATACGACAGGGGTACAATCAGCCCCAGCATTTT. Protein sequence: CASSIRQGYNQPQHF.

The chain combines TRBV5-4 with TRBJ2-5, with 8 bases aligning to TRBD2. Germline assignment: CDR1 SGHNT and CDR2 YYREEE (reference sequence). The V segment lost 0 bases and the J segment 5 bases; nucleotides outside the gene matches: 3. CDR3 length: 14 amino acids. CDR3 loop: CASSLVAGSETQYF. The CDR3, as DNA: TGTGCCAGCAGCTTGGTAGCGGGGTCGGAGACCCAGTACTTC.